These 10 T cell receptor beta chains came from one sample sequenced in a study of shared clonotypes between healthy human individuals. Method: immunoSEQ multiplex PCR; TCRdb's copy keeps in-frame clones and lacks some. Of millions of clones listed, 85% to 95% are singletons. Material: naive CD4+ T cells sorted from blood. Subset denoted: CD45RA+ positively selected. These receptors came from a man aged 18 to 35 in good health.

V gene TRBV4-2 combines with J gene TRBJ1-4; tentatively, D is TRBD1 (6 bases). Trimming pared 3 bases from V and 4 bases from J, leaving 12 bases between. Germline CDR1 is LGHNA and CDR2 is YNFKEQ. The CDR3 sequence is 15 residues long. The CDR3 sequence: CASSHNREGNEKLFF. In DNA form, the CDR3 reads TGTGCCAGCAGCCACAACAGGGAGGGTAATGAAAAACTGTTTTTT.

In DNA, the CDR3 is TGCAGTGCTATAAGGACAGGGAAGCTGTTTTTT. Protein: CSAIRTGKLFF. V usage is TRBV20-1 and J usage is TRBJ2-2; TRBD1 matches 8 bases. CDR3 length: 11 residues. CDR1 DFQATT and CDR2 SNEGSKA come from the germline V gene (reference sequence). With 4 bases clipped from V and 12 bases from J, the junction kept 4 bases outside the gene matches.

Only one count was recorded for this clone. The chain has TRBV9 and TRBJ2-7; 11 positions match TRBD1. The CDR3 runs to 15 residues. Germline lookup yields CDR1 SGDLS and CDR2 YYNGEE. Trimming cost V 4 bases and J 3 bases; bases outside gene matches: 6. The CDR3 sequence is CASSLEGTGGYEQYF. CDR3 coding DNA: TGTGCCAGCAGCCTTGAGGGGACAGGGGGCTACGAGCAGTACTTC.

CDR3 residues: CASSFVGATSYEQYF. The CDR3, as DNA: TGTGCCAGCAGCTTCGTTGGCGCCACATCCTACGAGCAGTACTTC. V is TRBV7-9 and J is TRBJ2-7; D gene unclear. The V gene lost 3 bases and the J gene lost 1 base, with 13 bases spanning the gap. The V gene's germline CDR1 is SEHNR and CDR2 FQNEAQ (reference sequence). The CDR3 consists of 15 residues.

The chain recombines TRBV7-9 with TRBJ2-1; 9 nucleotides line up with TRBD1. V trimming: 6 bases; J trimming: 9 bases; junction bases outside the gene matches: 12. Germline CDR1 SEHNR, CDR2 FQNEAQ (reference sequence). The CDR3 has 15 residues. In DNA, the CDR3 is TGTGCCAGCAGTCTGGGACAGGGCCCGGTGGGTGAGCAGTTCTTC. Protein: CASSLGQGPVGEQFF.

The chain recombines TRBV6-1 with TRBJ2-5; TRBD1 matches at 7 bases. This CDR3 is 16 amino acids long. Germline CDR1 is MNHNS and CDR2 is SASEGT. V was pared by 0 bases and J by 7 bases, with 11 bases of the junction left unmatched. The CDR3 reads CASSEALDRVRGTQYF. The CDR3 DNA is TGTGCCAGCAGTGAAGCGCTCGACAGGGTTCGGGGGACCCAGTACTTC.

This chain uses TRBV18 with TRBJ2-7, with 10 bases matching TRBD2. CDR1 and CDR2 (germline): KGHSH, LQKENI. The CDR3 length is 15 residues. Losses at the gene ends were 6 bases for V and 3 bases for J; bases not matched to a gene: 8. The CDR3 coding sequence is TGTGCCAGCTCCCTGGGACTAGCGAGAAACTACGAGCAGTACTTC. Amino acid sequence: CASSLGLARNYEQYF.

The DNA of the CDR3 is TGTGCCAGCAGCCCCACGGCTCTCTTCTCTGGGGCCAACGTCCTGACTTTC. Protein sequence: CASSPTALFSGANVLTF. This chain links TRBV7-9 with TRBJ2-6; D remains unclear. Trimming left V 5 bases short and J 0 bases short, with 14 bases between. This CDR3 is built from 17 residues. Per the germline V gene, CDR1 is SEHNR and CDR2 is FQNEAQ (reference sequence).

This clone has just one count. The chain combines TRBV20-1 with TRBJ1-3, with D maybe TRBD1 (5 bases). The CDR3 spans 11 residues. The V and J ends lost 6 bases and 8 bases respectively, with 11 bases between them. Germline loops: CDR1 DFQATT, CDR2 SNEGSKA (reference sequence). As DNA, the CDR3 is TGCAGTGCCCAGGGTGTGGACACCATATATTTT. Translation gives CSAQGVDTIYF.

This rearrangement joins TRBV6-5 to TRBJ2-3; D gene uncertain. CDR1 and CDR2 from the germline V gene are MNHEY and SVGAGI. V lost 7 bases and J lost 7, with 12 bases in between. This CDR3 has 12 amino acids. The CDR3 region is CASTNGLNTQYF. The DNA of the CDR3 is TGTGCCAGCACCAACGGTCTAAATACGCAGTATTTT.